This T cell receptor beta chain was obtained from a study of blood T cell repertoires in COVID-19. Study overall: COVID-19 samples from acute and convalescent phases originated in the United States, Italy and Spain. In each case, the material was cDNA or gDNA derived from T cells, B-cell-depleted T cells, or PBMCs.

Authors' processing steps: Reference gene primer amplification in the assay estimated nucleated cell counts. Sequencing was performed with immunoSEQ multiplex PCR; in TCRdb, only in-frame clones are kept and a portion is missing. The D gene and trimming were derived from the DNA, and the V and J assignments and clone size from that table. There are around 160,000 clones in the sample; 85% occur only once, and approximately 2.7% lies in the top ten. V shed 4 bases, J shed 7 bases, and the junction held 1 base outside the gene matches. The CDR3 contains 15 residues. CDR1 and CDR2 from the germline V gene are MNHEY and SMNVEV (reference sequence).

Sequencing was done on a sample of peripheral blood. The chain joins TRBV27 to TRBJ2-1, with 16 bases that match TRBD2. This TCR was sampled from a woman in her 40s with active or convalescent COVID-19. The DNA for the CDR3 is TGTGCCAGCAGTTGGGGACTAGCGGGAGGGAATGAGCAGTTCTTC. Translation gives CASSWGLAGGNEQFF.